This T cell receptor beta chain appears in the sequencing data of a study of neoadjuvant anti-PD-1 for oral cavity cancer. Method: immunoSEQ multiplex PCR; TCRdb's copy keeps in-frame clones and lacks some. The data show more than 9,500 clones, more than 55% seen once. The V and J ends lost 3 bases and 7 bases, in that order; junction bases with no gene match: 9. CDR1 is SGHTA, CDR2 FQGTGA, per germline. The CDR3 runs 15 residues. V gene TRBV7-3 combines with J gene TRBJ1-2, with 9 nucleotides matching TRBD1. The sequence came from a person aged 40-85 years with oral cavity squamous cell carcinoma. Sequenced here: tumor tissue, sampled before nivolumab (anti-PD-1) treatment. CDR3 DNA: TGTGCCAGCAGCTTCTACACAGGGGGCTTAGGTGGCTACACCTTC. Translating gives CASSFYTGGLGGYTF.